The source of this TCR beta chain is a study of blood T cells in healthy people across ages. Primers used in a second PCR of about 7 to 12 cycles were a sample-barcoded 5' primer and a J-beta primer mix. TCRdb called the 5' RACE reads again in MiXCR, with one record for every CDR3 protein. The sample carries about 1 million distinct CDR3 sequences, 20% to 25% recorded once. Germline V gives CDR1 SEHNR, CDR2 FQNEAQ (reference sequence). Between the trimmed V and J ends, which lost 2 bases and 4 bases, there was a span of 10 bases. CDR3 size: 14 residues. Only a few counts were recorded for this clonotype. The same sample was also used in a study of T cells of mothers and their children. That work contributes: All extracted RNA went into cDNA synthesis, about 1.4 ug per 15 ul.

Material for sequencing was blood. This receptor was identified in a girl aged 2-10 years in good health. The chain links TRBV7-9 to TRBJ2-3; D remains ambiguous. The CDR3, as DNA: TGTGCCAGCAGCTTATCTGCGTCCGCAGATACGCAGTATTTT. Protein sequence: CASSLSASADTQYF.